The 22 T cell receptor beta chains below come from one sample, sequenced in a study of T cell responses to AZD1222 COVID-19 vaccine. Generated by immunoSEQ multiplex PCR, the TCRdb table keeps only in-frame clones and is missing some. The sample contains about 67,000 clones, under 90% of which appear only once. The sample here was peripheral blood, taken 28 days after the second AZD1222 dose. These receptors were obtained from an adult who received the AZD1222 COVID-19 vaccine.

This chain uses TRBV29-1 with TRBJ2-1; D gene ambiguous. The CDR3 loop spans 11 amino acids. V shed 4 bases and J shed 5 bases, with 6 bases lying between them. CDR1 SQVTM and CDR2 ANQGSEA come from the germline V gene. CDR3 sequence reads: CSVVYDNEQFF. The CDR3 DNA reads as TGCAGCGTTGTTTACGACAATGAGCAGTTCTTC.

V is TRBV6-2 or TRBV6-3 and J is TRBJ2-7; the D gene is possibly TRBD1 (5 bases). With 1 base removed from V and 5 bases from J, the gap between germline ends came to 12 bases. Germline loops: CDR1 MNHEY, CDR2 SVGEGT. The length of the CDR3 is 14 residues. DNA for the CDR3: TGTGCCAGCAGTTACTTACCAGGGCGCCACGAGCAGTACTTC. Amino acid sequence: CASSYLPGRHEQYF.

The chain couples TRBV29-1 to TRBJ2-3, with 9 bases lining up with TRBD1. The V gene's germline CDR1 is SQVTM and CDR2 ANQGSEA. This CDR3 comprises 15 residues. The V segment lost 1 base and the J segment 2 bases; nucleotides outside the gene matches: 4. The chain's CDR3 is CSVEGQGGDTDTQYF. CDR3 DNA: TGCAGCGTTGAAGGACAGGGGGGAGACACAGATACGCAGTATTTT.

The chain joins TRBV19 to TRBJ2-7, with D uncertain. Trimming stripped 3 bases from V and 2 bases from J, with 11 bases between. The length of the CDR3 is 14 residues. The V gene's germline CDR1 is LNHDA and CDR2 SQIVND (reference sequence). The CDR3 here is CASSIRHGTYEQYF. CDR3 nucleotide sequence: TGTGCCAGTAGTATCAGACATGGAACCTACGAGCAGTACTTC.

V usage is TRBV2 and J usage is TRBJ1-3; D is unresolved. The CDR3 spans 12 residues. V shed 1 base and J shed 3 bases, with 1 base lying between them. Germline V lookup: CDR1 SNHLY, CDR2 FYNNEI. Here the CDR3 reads CASSEGGNTIYF. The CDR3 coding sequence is TGTGCCAGCAGTGAAGGTGGAAACACCATATATTTT. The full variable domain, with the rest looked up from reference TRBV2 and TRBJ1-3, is EPEVTQTPSHQVTQMGQEVILRCVPISNHLYFYWYRQILGQKVEFLVSFYNNEISEKSEIFDDQFSVERPDGSNFTLKIRSTKLEDSAMYFCASSEGGNTIYFGEGSWLTVV.

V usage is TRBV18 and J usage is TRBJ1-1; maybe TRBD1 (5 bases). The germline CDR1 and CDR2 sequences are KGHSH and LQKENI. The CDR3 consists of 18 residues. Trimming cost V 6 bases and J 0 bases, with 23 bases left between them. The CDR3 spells CASSFTTVVGGMNTEAFF. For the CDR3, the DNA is TGTGCCAGCTCGTTCACCACAGTGGTCGGGGGGATGAACACTGAAGCTTTCTTT. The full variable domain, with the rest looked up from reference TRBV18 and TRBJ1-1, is NAGVMQNPRHLVRRRGQEARLRCSPMKGHSHVYWYRQLPEEGLKFMVYLQKENIIDESGMPKERFSAEFPKEGPSILRIQQVVRGDSAAYFCASSFTTVVGGMNTEAFFGQGTRLTVV.

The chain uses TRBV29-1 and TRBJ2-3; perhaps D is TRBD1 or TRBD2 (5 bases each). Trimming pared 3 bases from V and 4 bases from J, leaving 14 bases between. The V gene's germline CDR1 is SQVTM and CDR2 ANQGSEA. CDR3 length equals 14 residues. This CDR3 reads CSVEGGRGADTQYF. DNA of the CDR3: TGCAGCGTTGAGGGCGGAAGAGGGGCAGATACGCAGTATTTT.

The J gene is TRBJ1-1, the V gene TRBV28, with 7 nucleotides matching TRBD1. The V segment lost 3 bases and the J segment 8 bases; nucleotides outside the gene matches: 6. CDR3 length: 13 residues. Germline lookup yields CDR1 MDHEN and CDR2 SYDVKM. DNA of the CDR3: TGTGCCAGCAGTTTTTCAGGGACAGTAGAAGCTTTCTTT. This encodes CASSFSGTVEAFF.

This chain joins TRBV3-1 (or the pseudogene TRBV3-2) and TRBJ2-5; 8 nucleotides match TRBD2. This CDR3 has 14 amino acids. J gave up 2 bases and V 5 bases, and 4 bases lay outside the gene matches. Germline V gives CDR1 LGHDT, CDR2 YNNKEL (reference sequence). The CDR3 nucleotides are TGTGCCAGCAGCTACATAGCGGGACAAGAGACCCAGTACTTC. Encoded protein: CASSYIAGQETQYF.

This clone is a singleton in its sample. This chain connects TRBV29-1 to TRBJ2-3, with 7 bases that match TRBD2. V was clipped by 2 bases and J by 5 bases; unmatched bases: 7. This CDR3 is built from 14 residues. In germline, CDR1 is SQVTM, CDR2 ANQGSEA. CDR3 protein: CSVELAGEGDTQYF. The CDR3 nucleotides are TGCAGCGTTGAACTGGCGGGGGAGGGAGATACGCAGTATTTT.

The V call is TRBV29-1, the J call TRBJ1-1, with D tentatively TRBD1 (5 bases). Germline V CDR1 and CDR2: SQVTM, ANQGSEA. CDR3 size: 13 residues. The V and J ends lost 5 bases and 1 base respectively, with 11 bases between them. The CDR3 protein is CSVLGRGNTEAFF. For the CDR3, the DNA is TGCAGCGTTTTGGGGCGGGGGAACACTGAAGCTTTCTTT. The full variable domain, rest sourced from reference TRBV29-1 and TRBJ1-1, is SAVISQKPSRDICQRGTSLTIQCQVDSQVTMMFWYRQQPGQSLTLIATANQGSEATYESGFVIDKFPISRPNLTFSTLTVSNMSPEDSSIYLCSVLGRGNTEAFFGQGTRLTVV.

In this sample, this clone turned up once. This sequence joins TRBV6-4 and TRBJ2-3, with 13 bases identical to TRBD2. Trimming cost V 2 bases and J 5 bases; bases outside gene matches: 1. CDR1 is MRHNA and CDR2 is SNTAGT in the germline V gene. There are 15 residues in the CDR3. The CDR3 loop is CASSDRTSGGDTQYF. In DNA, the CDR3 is TGTGCCAGCAGTGACAGGACTAGCGGGGGAGATACGCAGTATTTT.

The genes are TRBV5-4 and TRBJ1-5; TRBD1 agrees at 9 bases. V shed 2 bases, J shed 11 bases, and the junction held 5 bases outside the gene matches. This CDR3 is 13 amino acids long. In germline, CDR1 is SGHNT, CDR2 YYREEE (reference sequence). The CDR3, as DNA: TGTGCCAGCAGCTTAACAGGGGGCGGGACCCAGCATTTT. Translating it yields CASSLTGGGTQHF.

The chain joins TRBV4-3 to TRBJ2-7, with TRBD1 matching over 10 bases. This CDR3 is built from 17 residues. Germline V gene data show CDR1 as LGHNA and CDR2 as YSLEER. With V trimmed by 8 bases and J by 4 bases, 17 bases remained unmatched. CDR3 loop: CASRRLLRDRGQYEQYF. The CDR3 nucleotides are TGCGCCAGCCGCCGCCTGCTCCGGGACAGGGGCCAATACGAGCAGTACTTC.

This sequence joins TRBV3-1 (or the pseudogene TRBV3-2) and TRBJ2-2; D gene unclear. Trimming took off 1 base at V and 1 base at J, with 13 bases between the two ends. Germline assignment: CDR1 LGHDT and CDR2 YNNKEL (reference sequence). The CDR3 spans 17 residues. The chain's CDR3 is CASSQARARMNTGELFF. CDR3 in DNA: TGTGCCAGCAGCCAAGCTCGAGCCCGTATGAACACCGGGGAGCTGTTTTTT.

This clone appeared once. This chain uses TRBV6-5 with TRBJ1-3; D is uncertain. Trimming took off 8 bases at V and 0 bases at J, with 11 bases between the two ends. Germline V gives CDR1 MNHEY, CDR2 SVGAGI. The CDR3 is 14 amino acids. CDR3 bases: TGTGCCAGCGTCAGAGCCTCCTCTGGAAACACCATATATTTT. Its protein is CASVRASSGNTIYF.

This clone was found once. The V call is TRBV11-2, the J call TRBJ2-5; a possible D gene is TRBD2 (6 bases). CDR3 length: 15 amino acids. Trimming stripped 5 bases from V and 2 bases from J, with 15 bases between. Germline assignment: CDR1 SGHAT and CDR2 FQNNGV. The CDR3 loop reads CASSQPLGGQETQYF. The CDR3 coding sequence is TGTGCCAGCAGCCAGCCCCTCGGGGGACAAGAGACCCAGTACTTC.

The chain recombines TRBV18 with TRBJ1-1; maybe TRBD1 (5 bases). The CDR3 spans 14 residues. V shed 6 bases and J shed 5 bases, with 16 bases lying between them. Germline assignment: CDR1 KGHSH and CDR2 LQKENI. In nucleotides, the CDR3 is TGTGCCAGCTCTCTCGGGACGGACGTAACTGAAGCTTTCTTT. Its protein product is CASSLGTDVTEAFF. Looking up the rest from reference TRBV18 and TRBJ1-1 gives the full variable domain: NAGVMQNPRHLVRRRGQEARLRCSPMKGHSHVYWYRQLPEEGLKFMVYLQKENIIDESGMPKERFSAEFPKEGPSILRIQQVVRGDSAAYFCASSLGTDVTEAFFGQGTRLTVV.

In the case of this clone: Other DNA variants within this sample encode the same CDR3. The CDR3 spells CASTREGNTEAFF. CDR3 sequence (DNA): TGTGCCAGCACCCGCGAGGGGAACACTGAAGCTTTCTTT. The chain couples TRBV2 to TRBJ1-1; D call uncertain. Germline V gene sequence: CDR1 SNHLY, CDR2 FYNNEI. CDR3 length equals 13 residues. Trimming left V 7 bases short and J 1 base short, with 10 bases between.

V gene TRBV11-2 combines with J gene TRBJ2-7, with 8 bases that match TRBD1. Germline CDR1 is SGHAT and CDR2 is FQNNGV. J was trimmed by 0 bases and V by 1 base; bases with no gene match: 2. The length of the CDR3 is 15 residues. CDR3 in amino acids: CASSLGTGLSYEQYF. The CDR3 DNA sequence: TGTGCCAGCAGCTTAGGGACAGGGCTCTCCTACGAGCAGTACTTC.

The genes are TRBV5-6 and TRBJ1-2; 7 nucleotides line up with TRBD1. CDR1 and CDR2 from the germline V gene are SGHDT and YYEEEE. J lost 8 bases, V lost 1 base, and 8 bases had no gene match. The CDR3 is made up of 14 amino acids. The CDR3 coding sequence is TGTGCCAGCAGCTTGCCTCGCAGGGGGAGAGGCTACACCTTC. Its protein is CASSLPRRGRGYTF. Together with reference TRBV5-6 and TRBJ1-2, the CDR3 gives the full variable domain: DAGVTQSPTHLIKTRGQQVTLRCSPKSGHDTVSWYQQALGQGPQFIFQYYEEEERQRGNFPDRFSGHQFPNYSSELNVNALLLGDSALYLCASSLPRRGRGYTFGSGTRLTVV.

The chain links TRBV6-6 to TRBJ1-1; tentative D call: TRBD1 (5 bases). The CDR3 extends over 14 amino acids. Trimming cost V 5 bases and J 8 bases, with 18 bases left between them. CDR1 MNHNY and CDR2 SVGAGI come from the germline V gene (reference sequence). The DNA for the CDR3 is TGTGCCAGCAGTAAAACCGGGACGGTACCCGAAGCTTTCTTT. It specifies CASSKTGTVPEAFF.